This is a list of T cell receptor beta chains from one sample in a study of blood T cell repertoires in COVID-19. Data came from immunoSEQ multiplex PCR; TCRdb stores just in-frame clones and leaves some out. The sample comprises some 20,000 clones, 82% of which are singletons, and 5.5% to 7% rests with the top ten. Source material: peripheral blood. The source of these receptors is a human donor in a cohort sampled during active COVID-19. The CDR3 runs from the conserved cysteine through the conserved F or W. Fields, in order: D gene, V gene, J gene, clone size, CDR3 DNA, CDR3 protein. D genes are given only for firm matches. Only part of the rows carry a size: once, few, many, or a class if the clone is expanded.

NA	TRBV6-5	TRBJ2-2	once	TGTGCCAGCAGTTTAGTAGCATCGAACACCGGGGAGCTGTTTTTT	CASSLVASNTGELFF
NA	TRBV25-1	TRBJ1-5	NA	TGTGCCAGCAGTGAGTCGGTCCGCAATCAGCCCCAGCATTTT	CASSESVRNQPQHF
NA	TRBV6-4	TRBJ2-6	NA	TGTGCCAGCAGTGACTCTTTCGAAGGGGATGGGGCCAACGTCCTGACTTTC	CASSDSFEGDGANVLTF
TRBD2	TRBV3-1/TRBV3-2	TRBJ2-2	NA	TGTGCCAGCAGCCAACTATTACTAGCGGGCACCGGGGAGCTGTTTTTT	CASSQLLLAGTGELFF
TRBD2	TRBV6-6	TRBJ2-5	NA	TGTGCCAGCAGTTTCACTAGCGGGAGCCGTGAGACCCAGTACTTC	CASSFTSGSRETQYF
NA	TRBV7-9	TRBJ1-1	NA	TGTGCCAGCAGCTTAGTCGGGAACACTGAAGCTTTCTTT	CASSLVGNTEAFF
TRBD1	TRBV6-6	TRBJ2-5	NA	TGTGCCAGCAGTCACAGGGGGCTGCCCCAAGAGACCCAGTACTTC	CASSHRGLPQETQYF
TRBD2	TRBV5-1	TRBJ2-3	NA	TGCGCCAGCAGCCGGACTAGCGGGAGGGCAGATACGCAGTATTTT	CASSRTSGRADTQYF
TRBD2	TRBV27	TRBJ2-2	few	TGTGCCAGCAGTTTATCGACGGGAGGAGCCTCCGGGGAGCTGTTTTTT	CASSLSTGGASGELFF
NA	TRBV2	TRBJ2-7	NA	TGTGCCAGCAACCCGCGACAGACGGCCTACGAGCAGTACTTC	CASNPRQTAYEQYF
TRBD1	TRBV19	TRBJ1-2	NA	TGTGCCAGTGGACAGGGGATTCGCTATGGCTACACCTTC	CASGQGIRYGYTF
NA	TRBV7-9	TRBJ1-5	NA	TGTGCCAGCAGCTTAGGAGCGGGGTCGGGCAATCAGCCCCAGCATTTT	CASSLGAGSGNQPQHF
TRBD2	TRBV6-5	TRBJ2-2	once	TGTGCCAGCTGGGGGGCTAGCGGGCCGGTCGGGGAGCTGTTTTTT	CASWGASGPVGELFF
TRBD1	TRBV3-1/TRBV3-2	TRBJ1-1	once	TGTGCCAGCAGCCCCAGGGGGGAGGCTGAAGCTTTCTTT	CASSPRGEAEAFF
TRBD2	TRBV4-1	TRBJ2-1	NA	TGCGCCAGCAGCCAGGAACTGGGACTAACTTACAATGAGCAGTTCTTC	CASSQELGLTYNEQFF
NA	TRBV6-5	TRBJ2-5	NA	TGTGCCAGCAGTTTAGCGGTCCAAGAGACCCAGTACTTC	CASSLAVQETQYF
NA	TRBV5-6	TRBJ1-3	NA	TGTGCCAGCAGCTTTGGGGCACGAGACTCTGGAAACACCATATATTTT	CASSFGARDSGNTIYF
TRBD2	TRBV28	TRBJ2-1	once	TGTGCCAGCAACTCCCGACTAGCGGGAATCAATGAGCAGTTCTTC	CASNSRLAGINEQFF
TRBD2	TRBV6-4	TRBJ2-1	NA	TGTGCCAGCGATGATAGGGAAAGGAGGGAGGGCCCCGATGAGCAGTTCTTC	CASDDRERREGPDEQFF
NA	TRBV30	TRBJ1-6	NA	TGTGCCTGGAGTCCGCACCGGGACATTTCACCCCTCCACTTT	CAWSPHRDISPLHF
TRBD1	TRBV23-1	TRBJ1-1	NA	TGCGCCAGCAGTCATTTAGGCGCTAGGGACAGGGTACGTAAAAACACTGAAGCTTTCTTT	CASSHLGARDRVRKNTEAFF
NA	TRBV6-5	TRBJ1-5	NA	TGTGCCAGTCGCCCGGGGGGCAATCAGCCCCAGCATTTT	CASRPGGNQPQHF
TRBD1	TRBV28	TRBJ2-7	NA	TGTGCCAGCCTATCAGACACTGACAGGGTCGAGCAGTACTTC	CASLSDTDRVEQYF
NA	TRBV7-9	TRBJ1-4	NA	TGTGCCAGCAGCTTAAGGGGTGAAAAACTGTTTTTT	CASSLRGEKLFF
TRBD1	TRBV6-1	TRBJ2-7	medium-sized	TGTGCCAGCAGTGAGACCGGGACAGGGGGCCACGAGCAGTACTTC	CASSETGTGGHEQYF
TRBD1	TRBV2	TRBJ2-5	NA	TGTGCCACCTACAGGGGAGAGACCCAGTACTTC	CATYRGETQYF
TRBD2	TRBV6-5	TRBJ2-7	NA	TGTGCCACCGTAGCGGGGGGGGCCTACGAGCAGTACTTC	CATVAGGAYEQYF
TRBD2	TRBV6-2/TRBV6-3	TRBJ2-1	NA	TGTGCCAGCAGTAGCGGGAGCTCCTACAATGAGCAGTTCTTC	CASSSGSSYNEQFF
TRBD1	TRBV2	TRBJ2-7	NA	TGTGCCAGCAGTGGGACAGGGTTGAACGAGCAGTACTTC	CASSGTGLNEQYF
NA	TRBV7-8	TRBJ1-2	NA	TGTGCCAGCCAACGGGACACAAGTGGCTACACCTTC	CASQRDTSGYTF
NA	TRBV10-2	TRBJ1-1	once	TGCGCCAGCAAGGGCAGGGCAAACACTGAAGCTTTCTTT	CASKGRANTEAFF
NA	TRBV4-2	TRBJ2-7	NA	TGTGCCAGCAGCCAAGTGGACAGTCTCAACTACGAGCAGTACTTC	CASSQVDSLNYEQYF
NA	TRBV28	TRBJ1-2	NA	TGTGCTCTGAGTTCCACGGGTTATGGCTACACCTTC	CALSSTGYGYTF
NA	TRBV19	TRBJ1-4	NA	TGTGCCAGTGGTTCGGTGGGGGAGGCAACTAATGAAAAACTGTTTTTT	CASGSVGEATNEKLFF
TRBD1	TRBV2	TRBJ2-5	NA	TGTGCCAGCAAGCCGACAGGGGTTGAGGAGACCCAGTACTTC	CASKPTGVEETQYF
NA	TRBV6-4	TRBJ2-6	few	TGTGCCAGCAGCAAGGGGGGGGCTGGGGCCAACGTCCTGACTTTC	CASSKGGAGANVLTF
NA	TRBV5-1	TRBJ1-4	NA	TGCGCCAGCAGCTTGGCCTTAGCAACTAATGAAAAACTGTTTTTT	CASSLALATNEKLFF
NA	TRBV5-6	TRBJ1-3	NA	TGTGCCAGCAGCTTGCACCACGCGGGGTTTGGAAACACCATATATTTT	CASSLHHAGFGNTIYF
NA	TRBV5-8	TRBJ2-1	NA	TGTGCCAGCAGCTTGGGGAGATGGAGGGGCAATGAGCAGTTCTTC	CASSLGRWRGNEQFF
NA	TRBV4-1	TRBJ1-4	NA	TGCGCCAGCAGCCATTACTCCGCTAATGAAAAACTGTTTTTT	CASSHYSANEKLFF
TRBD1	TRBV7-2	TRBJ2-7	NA	TGTGCCAGCAGTCGGGACAGGGGCTACGAGCAGTACTTC	CASSRDRGYEQYF
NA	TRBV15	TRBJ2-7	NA	TGTGCCACCAGCAGAGACGGGGTCCACTCCTACGAGCAGTACTTC	CATSRDGVHSYEQYF
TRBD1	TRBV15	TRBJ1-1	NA	TGTGCCACCAGCAGACTTTTTACAGGGGGACTGAACACTGAAGCTTTCTTT	CATSRLFTGGLNTEAFF
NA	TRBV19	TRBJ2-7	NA	TGTGCCAGTAGTATTGAGACTAGAAGTGACTACGAGCAGTACTTC	CASSIETRSDYEQYF
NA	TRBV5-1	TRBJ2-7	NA	TGCGCCAGCAGTTCCGCCTACGAGCAGTACTTC	CASSSAYEQYF
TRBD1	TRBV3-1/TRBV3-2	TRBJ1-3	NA	TGTGCCAGCAGCCACGGGCAGGGGGCGAAAGGAAACACCATATATTTT	CASSHGQGAKGNTIYF
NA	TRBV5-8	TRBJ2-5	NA	TGTGCCAGCAGCTTGGTCCAGGGGGAGACCCAGTACTTC	CASSLVQGETQYF
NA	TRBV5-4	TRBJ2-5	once	TGTGCCAGCAGCTCTCAAGAGACCCAGTACTTC	CASSSQETQYF
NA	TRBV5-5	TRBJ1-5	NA	TGTGCCAGCAGCTCCATCGGGGGAAGCAATCAGCCCCAGCATTTT	CASSSIGGSNQPQHF
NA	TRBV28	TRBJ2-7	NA	TGTGCCAGCACTCCGGGCGGAGGGATGGCGTACGAGCAGTACTTC	CASTPGGGMAYEQYF
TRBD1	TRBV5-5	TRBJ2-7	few	TGTGCCAGCAGCTTGGAGCCGACAGGGGTGTACGAGCAGTACTTC	CASSLEPTGVYEQYF
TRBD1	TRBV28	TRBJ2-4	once	TGTGCCAGCAGCCGAACAGGGGTAGCCAAAAACATTCAGTACTTC	CASSRTGVAKNIQYF
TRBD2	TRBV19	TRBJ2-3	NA	TGTGCCAGTAGTATTTTAGCGGGAGGTTTAGATACGCAGTATTTT	CASSILAGGLDTQYF
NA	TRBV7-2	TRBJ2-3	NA	TGTGCCAGCAGCTCGCTAGTCGATACGCAGTATTTT	CASSSLVDTQYF
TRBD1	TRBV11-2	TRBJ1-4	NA	TGTGCCAGCAGCACCACAGGGGGAGGAAAACTGTTTTTT	CASSTTGGGKLFF